Listed below are T cell receptor beta chains from one sample, sequenced in a study of cytomegalovirus exposure and HLA in healthy donors. Profiled with immunoSEQ multiplex PCR; TCRdb holds only in-frame clones, not every one. The sample has nearly 200,000 clones, around 86% seen once. Sequenced sample: PBMCs. The receptors come from a man aged 30 to 39 in good health and CMV-seronegative. Both conserved end residues are part of each CDR3. A D gene is named only where the DNA matches it firmly. Only some rows state a clone size, as once, few, many or a class for expanded clones.

j_call: TRBJ2-7
d_call: NA
v_call: TRBV5-6
clone_size: NA
cdr3_nt: TGTGCCAGCAGCTTCAGTTCCTCCTACGAGCAGTACTTC
cdr3_aa: CASSFSSSYEQYF

j_call: TRBJ2-3
d_call: TRBD2
v_call: TRBV25-1
clone_size: NA
cdr3_nt: TGTGCCAGCAGTGAATTCGGCGGGGGGACAGATACGCAGTATTTT
cdr3_aa: CASSEFGGGTDTQYF

j_call: TRBJ2-1
d_call: NA
v_call: TRBV5-8
clone_size: NA
cdr3_nt: TGTGCCAGCAGCCAGTCATTTGGCTCCTACAATGAGCAGTTCTTC
cdr3_aa: CASSQSFGSYNEQFF

j_call: TRBJ2-1
d_call: NA
v_call: TRBV9
clone_size: NA
cdr3_nt: TGTGCCAGCAGCGACGGACAGAGCTCCTACAATGAGCAGTTCTTC
cdr3_aa: CASSDGQSSYNEQFF

j_call: TRBJ2-7
d_call: NA
v_call: TRBV4-1
clone_size: NA
cdr3_nt: TGCGCCAGCGGGGGGGGCGCTTCCTACGAGCAGTACTTC
cdr3_aa: CASGGGASYEQYF

j_call: TRBJ1-1
d_call: TRBD1
v_call: TRBV7-9
clone_size: NA
cdr3_nt: TGTTCCAGCAGCTTAGTAGGTCAGGGGGCCTTTGAAGCTTTCTTT
cdr3_aa: CSSSLVGQGAFEAFF

j_call: TRBJ1-1
d_call: TRBD1
v_call: TRBV29-1
clone_size: NA
cdr3_nt: TGCAGCGTTGAAGAGAACAGGGGCACTGAAGCTTTCTTT
cdr3_aa: CSVEENRGTEAFF

j_call: TRBJ1-1
d_call: TRBD1
v_call: TRBV2
clone_size: NA
cdr3_nt: TGTGCCAGCAGAAGACAGGGCAGATACACTGAAGCTTTCTTT
cdr3_aa: CASRRQGRYTEAFF

j_call: TRBJ1-1
d_call: NA
v_call: TRBV18
clone_size: NA
cdr3_nt: TGTGCCAGCTCAGTTGGACAGAACCCTGAAGCTTTCTTT
cdr3_aa: CASSVGQNPEAFF

j_call: TRBJ2-2
d_call: TRBD2
v_call: TRBV27
clone_size: NA
cdr3_nt: TGTGCCAGCAGGACGGGGACTACTACCGGGGAGCTGTTTTTT
cdr3_aa: CASRTGTTTGELFF

j_call: TRBJ2-5
d_call: NA
v_call: TRBV5-1
clone_size: NA
cdr3_nt: TGCGCCAGCAAGACTAGTTCTAAAGAGACCCAGTACTTC
cdr3_aa: CASKTSSKETQYF

j_call: TRBJ1-1
d_call: NA
v_call: TRBV6-5
clone_size: few
cdr3_nt: TGTGCCAGCAGTTACAGGGGGGGGAACACTGAAGCTTTCTTT
cdr3_aa: CASSYRGGNTEAFF

j_call: TRBJ1-6
d_call: NA
v_call: TRBV6-1
clone_size: NA
cdr3_nt: TGTGCCAGCAGTTTCGACAGGTATAATTCACCCCTCCACTTT
cdr3_aa: CASSFDRYNSPLHF

j_call: TRBJ2-2
d_call: TRBD1
v_call: TRBV7-9
clone_size: NA
cdr3_nt: TGTGCCAGCAGCTTGGAACAGGGGTGGGACACCGGGGAGCTGTTTTTT
cdr3_aa: CASSLEQGWDTGELFF

j_call: TRBJ2-7
d_call: TRBD1
v_call: TRBV6-1
clone_size: NA
cdr3_nt: TGTGCCAGCAGTGAATTGACAGGGAACGAGCAGTACTTC
cdr3_aa: CASSELTGNEQYF

j_call: TRBJ2-1
d_call: NA
v_call: TRBV6-6
clone_size: once
cdr3_nt: TGTGCCAGCAGTTACTCTTCAGGAGGGTCCAATGAGCAGTTCTTC
cdr3_aa: CASSYSSGGSNEQFF

j_call: TRBJ2-7
d_call: NA
v_call: TRBV5-6
clone_size: once
cdr3_nt: TGTGCCAGCACCCCCAGCCAGACAGGCTCCTACGAGCAGTACTTC
cdr3_aa: CASTPSQTGSYEQYF

j_call: TRBJ1-5
d_call: NA
v_call: TRBV13
clone_size: NA
cdr3_nt: TGTGCCAGCAGCTTACTCTCGGGGCCCCAGCATTTT
cdr3_aa: CASSLLSGPQHF

j_call: TRBJ2-7
d_call: NA
v_call: TRBV20-1
clone_size: NA
cdr3_nt: TGCAGTGCTAGCTATTTATACGAGCAGTACTTC
cdr3_aa: CSASYLYEQYF

j_call: TRBJ1-4
d_call: NA
v_call: TRBV5-4
clone_size: NA
cdr3_nt: TGTGCCAGCAGCTTGGGGGGGACACCGAATGAAAAACTGTTTTTT
cdr3_aa: CASSLGGTPNEKLFF